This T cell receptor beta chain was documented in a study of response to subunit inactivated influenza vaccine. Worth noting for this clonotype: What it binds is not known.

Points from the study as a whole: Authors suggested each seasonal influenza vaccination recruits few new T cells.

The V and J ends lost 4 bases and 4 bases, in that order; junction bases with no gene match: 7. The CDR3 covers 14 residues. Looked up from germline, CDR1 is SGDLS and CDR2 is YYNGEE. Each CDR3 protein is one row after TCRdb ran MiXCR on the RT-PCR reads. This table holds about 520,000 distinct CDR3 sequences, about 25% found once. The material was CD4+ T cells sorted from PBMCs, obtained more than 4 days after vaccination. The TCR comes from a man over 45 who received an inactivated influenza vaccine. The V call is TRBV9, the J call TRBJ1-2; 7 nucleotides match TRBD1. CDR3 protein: CASSPPGTAYGYTF. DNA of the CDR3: TGTGCCAGCAGCCCCCCGGGGACAGCCTATGGCTACACCTTC.